These 19 T cell receptor beta chains originate from one sample sequenced in a study of T cells expressing NK-cell markers. Using the 5' RACE reads, TCRdb records one entry per CDR3 protein without DNA. The sample has about 400,000 distinct CDR3 sequences. Sequences were obtained from blood T cells: a sorted CD56 or NKG2C T cell subset, CD4+ or CD8+ T cells, or bulk PBMC T cells (not recorded which). All receptors derive from a woman aged 45-65 years in good health.

The rearrangement joins TRBV6-5 to TRBJ2-3; TCRdb reports TRBD2, a call that lacks DNA to check it against. The CDR3 runs 13 residues. The germline CDR1 and CDR2 sequences are MNHEY and SVGAGI. This CDR3 reads CASSKRGTDTQYF.

V gene TRBV2 combines with J gene TRBJ1-6; TCRdb's D gene call, TRBD1, goes unchecked for lack of DNA. The V gene's germline CDR1 is SNHLY and CDR2 FYNNEI. The CDR3 totals 13 residues. The CDR3 sequence: CASSPDRNSPLHF.

This sequence joins TRBV20-1 and TRBJ2-1; TCRdb lists TRBD2, though no DNA is available to test this call. The length of the CDR3 is 15 residues. Germline V gives CDR1 DFQATT, CDR2 SNEGSKA (reference sequence). The CDR3 spells CSARVGLSSYNEQFF.

This chain joins TRBV9 and TRBJ1-6. The CDR3 length is 12 residues. Germline lookup yields CDR1 SGDLS and CDR2 YYNGEE. This CDR3 is CASTGPNSPLHF.

The rearrangement links TRBV29-1 to TRBJ1-5; absent DNA, TCRdb's TRBD1 call cannot be checked. The CDR3 contains 15 residues. Per the germline V gene, CDR1 is SQVTM and CDR2 is ANQGSEA. The CDR3 protein is CSVATAQGVDQPQHF.

This chain links TRBV7-8 with TRBJ2-1; TCRdb designates TRBD1, a call that cannot be tested without DNA. CDR1 is SGHVS and CDR2 is FQNEAQ in the germline V gene. This CDR3 is built from 15 residues. CDR3 sequence: CASSLIRDANDEQFF.

CDR3 sequence reads: CASSPMGGDEQYF. The chain uses TRBV21-1 and TRBJ2-7; the D call from TCRdb, TRBD1, cannot be confirmed without DNA. TRBV21-1 is annotated as a pseudogene. The CDR3 loop spans 13 amino acids.

V usage is TRBV4-1 and J usage is TRBJ2-7; TCRdb proposes TRBD1, but this gene call is untestable without DNA. This CDR3 is 15 amino acids long. Germline V gene lookup returns CDR1 MGHRA and CDR2 YSYEKL. The CDR3 reads CASSQDEGQGQGQYF.

The CDR3 protein is CASSLVAFSEPTF. The chain joins TRBV12-3 or TRBV12-4 to TRBJ1-2. CDR3 length equals 13 residues.

This chain uses TRBV11-2 with TRBJ2-1. There are 13 residues in the CDR3. CDR1 SGHAT and CDR2 FQNNGV come from the germline V gene. The CDR3 is CASSPDSKHIQFF.

V and J are TRBV25-1 and TRBJ2-2; the D call from TCRdb, TRBD2, cannot be confirmed without DNA. Germline CDR1 and CDR2: MGHDK and SYGVNS. This CDR3 is 17 amino acids long. CDR3 protein: CASSERGGRINPGELFF. The entire variable domain, with the rest obtained from reference TRBV25-1 and TRBJ2-2, is as follows: EADIYQTPRYLVIGTGKKITLECSQTMGHDKMYWYQQDPGMELHLIHYSYGVNSTEKGDLSSESTVSRIRTEHFPLTLESARPSHTSQYLCASSERGGRINPGELFFGEGSRLTVL.

V usage is TRBV5-6 and J usage is TRBJ2-6; absent DNA, TCRdb's TRBD2 call cannot be checked. CDR1 is SGHDT, CDR2 YYEEEE, per germline. The length of the CDR3 is 16 residues. CDR3 protein: CASSLRDYSGANVLTF.

CDR3 residues: CASRSAGWDEQFF. This rearrangement joins TRBV6-5 to TRBJ2-1; checking the TCRdb D call of TRBD2 is not possible without DNA. This CDR3 has 13 amino acids. In germline, CDR1 is MNHEY, CDR2 SVGAGI.

The chain employs TRBV5-6 and TRBJ2-1; TCRdb names TRBD1, which stays unverified in the absence of DNA. The CDR3 is 16 amino acids. CDR1 is SGHDT, CDR2 YYEEEE, per germline. CDR3 region: CASSSLDREGLNEQFF.

This rearrangement joins TRBV12-3 or TRBV12-4 to TRBJ2-1; TCRdb's D call, TRBD1, is unchecked because there is no DNA. This CDR3 region has 12 residues. CDR3 residues: CASRPLINEQFF.

This chain connects TRBV27 to TRBJ2-5. This CDR3 has 14 residues. Looked up from germline, CDR1 is MNHEY and CDR2 is SMNVEV (reference sequence). The chain's CDR3 is CASRHPGRGETQYF.

The rearrangement uses TRBV7-3 and TRBJ1-2. Germline loops: CDR1 SGHTA, CDR2 FQGTGA. The CDR3 contains 13 residues. The CDR3 here is CASSPAGGFGYAF.

The genes are TRBV5-1 and TRBJ2-1; TCRdb indicates TRBD1, and absent DNA this call remains unverified. Germline V gene data show CDR1 as SGHRS and CDR2 as YFSETQ. The CDR3 sequence is 16 residues long. The CDR3 here is CASSFPTGTGFNEQFF.

The chain is built from TRBV7-9 and TRBJ2-2; TCRdb calls TRBD2, which cannot be checked without DNA. Looked up from germline, CDR1 is SEHNR and CDR2 is FQNEAQ (reference sequence). This CDR3 spans 13 amino acids. The CDR3 is CASSSQGVAELFF.